This T cell receptor beta chain emerged from a study of blood T cells in healthy people across ages. Each sample used at least 6 million PBMCs. There were at least 5 micrograms of total RNA extracted from every sample. Per germline, CDR1 DFQATT and CDR2 SNEGSKA (reference sequence). Deletions cut 3 bases from V and 2 bases from J, with 14 bases between. This CDR3 spans 15 amino acids. Study outcomes and limitations: Older age went with lower TCR beta diversity per million T cells, in a roughly linear way. TCR beta diversity correlated strongly with naive T cell percentage.

This clonotype was counted between two and nine times. The antigen remains undetermined. A second PCR of 7 to 11 cycles used a sample-barcoded 5' primer and a J-beta primer mix. TCRdb recomputed calls from the 5' RACE reads with MiXCR, one row per CDR3 protein. The sample lists about 780,000 distinct CDR3 sequences, about 47% occurring once. The sample comprised blood. This clonotype was obtained from an elderly man in good health. The chain couples TRBV20-1 to TRBJ2-1, with unresolved D. For the CDR3, the DNA is TGCAGTGCTAGGGACCCCTGGGGTACCTACAATGAGCAGTTCTTC. As protein: CSARDPWGTYNEQFF.